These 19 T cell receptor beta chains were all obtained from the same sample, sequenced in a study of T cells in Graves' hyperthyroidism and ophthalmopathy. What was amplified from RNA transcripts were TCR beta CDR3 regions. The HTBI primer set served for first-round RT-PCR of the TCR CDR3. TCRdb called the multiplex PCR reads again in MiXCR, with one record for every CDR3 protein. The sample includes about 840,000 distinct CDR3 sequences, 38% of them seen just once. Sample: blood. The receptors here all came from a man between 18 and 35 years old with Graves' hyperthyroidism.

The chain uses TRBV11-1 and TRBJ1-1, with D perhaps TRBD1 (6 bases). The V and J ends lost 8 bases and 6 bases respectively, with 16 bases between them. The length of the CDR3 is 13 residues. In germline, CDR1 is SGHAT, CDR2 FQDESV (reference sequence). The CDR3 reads CASSRDIDAEAFF. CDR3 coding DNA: TGTGCCAGCTCAAGGGACATAGACGCTGAAGCTTTCTTT.

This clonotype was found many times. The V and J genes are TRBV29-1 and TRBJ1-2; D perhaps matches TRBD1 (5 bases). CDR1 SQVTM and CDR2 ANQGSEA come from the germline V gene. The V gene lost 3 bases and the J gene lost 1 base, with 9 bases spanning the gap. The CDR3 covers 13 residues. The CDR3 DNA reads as TGCAGCGTTGAGTCCAGGGTTAACTATGGCTACACCTTC. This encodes CSVESRVNYGYTF.

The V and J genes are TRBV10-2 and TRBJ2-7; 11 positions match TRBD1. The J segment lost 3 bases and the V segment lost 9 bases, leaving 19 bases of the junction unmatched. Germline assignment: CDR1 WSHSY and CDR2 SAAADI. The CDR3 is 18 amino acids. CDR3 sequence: CARTPRDRGTVGVYEQYF. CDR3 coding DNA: TGCGCCAGGACACCCCGGGACAGGGGGACTGTAGGGGTCTACGAGCAGTACTTC.

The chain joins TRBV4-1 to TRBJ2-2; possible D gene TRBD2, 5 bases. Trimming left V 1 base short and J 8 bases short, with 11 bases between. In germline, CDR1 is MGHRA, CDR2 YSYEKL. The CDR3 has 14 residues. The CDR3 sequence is CASSQVALPGELFF. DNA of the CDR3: TGCGCCAGCAGCCAAGTAGCGCTTCCAGGGGAGCTGTTTTTT.

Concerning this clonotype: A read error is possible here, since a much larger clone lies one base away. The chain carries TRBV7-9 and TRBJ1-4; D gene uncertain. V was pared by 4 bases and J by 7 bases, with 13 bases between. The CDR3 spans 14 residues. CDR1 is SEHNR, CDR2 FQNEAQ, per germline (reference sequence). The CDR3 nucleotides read TGTGCCAGCAGCTCTACCGGGAGGTCTGAAAAACTGTTTTTT. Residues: CASSSTGRSEKLFF.

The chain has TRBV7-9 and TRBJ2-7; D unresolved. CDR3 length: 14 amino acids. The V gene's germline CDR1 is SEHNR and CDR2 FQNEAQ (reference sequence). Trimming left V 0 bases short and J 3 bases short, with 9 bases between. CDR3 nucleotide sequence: TGTGCCAGCAGCTTAGCCCGCCAATTCTACGAGCAGTACTTC. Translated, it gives CASSLARQFYEQYF.

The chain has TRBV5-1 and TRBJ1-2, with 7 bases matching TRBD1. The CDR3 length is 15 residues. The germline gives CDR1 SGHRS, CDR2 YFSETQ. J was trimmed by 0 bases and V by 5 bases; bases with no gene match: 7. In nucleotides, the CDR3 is TGCGCCAGCAGATCCGGGACAGCAGCTAACTATGGCTACACCTTC. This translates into CASRSGTAANYGYTF.

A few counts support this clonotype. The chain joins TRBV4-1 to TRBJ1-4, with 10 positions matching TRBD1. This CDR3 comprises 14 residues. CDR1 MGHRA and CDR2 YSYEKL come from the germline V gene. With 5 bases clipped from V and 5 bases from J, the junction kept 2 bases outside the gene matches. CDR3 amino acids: CASSWDRGNEKLFF. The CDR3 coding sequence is TGCGCCAGCAGCTGGGACAGGGGAAATGAAAAACTGTTTTTT.

The CDR3 protein is CASSPSEIAEQYF. In nucleotides, the CDR3 is TGTGCCAGCAGCCCCTCGGAGATCGCCGAGCAGTACTTC. The chain carries TRBV11-2 and TRBJ2-7; D is undetermined. CDR1 and CDR2 (germline): SGHAT, FQNNGV. The CDR3 totals 13 residues. Trimming cost V 5 bases and J 6 bases, with 14 bases left between them.

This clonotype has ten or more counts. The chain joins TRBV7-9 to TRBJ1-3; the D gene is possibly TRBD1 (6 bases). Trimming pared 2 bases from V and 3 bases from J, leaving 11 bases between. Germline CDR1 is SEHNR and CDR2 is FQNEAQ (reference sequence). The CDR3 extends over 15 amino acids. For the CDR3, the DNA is TGTGCCAGCAGCTTAATGGCAGGGGTTGGAAACACCATATATTTT. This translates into CASSLMAGVGNTIYF.

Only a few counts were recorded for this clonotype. CDR3 DNA: TGTGCCAGCAGCTACCTTGGTGGGGAGACCCAGTACTTC. This translates into CASSYLGGETQYF. The rearrangement uses TRBV13 and TRBJ2-5; D ambiguous. Trimming stripped 4 bases from V and 5 bases from J, with 11 bases between. Germline V gene data show CDR1 as PRHDT and CDR2 as FYEKMQ (reference sequence). The CDR3 sequence is 13 residues long. The full variable domain, its missing parts supplied by reference TRBV13 and TRBJ2-5, is AAGVIQSPRHLIKEKRETATLKCYPIPRHDTVYWYQQGPGQDPQFLISFYEKMQSDKGSIPDRFSAQQFSDYHSELNMSSLELGDSALYFCASSYLGGETQYFGPGTRLLVL.

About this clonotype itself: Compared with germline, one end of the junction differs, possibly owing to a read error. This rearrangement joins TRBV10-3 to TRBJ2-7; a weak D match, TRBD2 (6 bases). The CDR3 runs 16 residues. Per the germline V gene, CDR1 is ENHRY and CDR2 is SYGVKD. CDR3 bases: TGTGCCATCAGTGAGTCGGGGGGAGTAGGGACCTACGGGCAGTACTTC. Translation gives CAISESGGVGTYGQYF.

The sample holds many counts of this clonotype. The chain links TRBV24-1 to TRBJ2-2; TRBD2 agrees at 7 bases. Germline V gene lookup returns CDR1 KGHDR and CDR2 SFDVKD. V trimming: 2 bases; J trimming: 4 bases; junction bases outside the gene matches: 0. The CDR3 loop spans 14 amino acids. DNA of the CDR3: TGTGCCACCAGTGATTCGGGGGGCACCGGGGAGCTGTTTTTT. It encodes CATSDSGGTGELFF.

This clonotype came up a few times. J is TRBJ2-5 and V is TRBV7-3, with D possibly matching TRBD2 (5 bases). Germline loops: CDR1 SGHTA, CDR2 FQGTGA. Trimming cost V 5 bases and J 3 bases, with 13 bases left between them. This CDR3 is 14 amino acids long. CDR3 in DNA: TGTGCCAGCAGCCGGGGAGTGCGGGAAGAGACCCAGTACTTC. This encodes CASSRGVREETQYF. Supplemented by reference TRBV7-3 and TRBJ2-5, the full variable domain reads GAGVSQTPSNKVTEKGKYVELRCDPISGHTALYWYRQSLGQGPEFLIYFQGTGAADDSGLPNDRFFAVRPEGSVSTLKIQRTERGDSAVYLCASSRGVREETQYFGPGTRLLVL.

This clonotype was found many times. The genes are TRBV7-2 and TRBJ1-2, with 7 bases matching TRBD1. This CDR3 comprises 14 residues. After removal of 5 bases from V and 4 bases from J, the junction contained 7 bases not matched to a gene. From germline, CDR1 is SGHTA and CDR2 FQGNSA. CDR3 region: CASSPPGQPYGYTF. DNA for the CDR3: TGTGCCAGCAGCCCACCGGGACAGCCCTATGGCTACACCTTC.

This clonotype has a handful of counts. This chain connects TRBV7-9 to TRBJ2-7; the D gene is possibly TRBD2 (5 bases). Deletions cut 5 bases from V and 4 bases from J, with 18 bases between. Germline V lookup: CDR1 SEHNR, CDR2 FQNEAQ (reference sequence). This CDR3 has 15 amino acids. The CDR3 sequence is CASSQDPGPGYEQYF. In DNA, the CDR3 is TGTGCCAGCAGCCAAGATCCCGGACCGGGATACGAGCAGTACTTC. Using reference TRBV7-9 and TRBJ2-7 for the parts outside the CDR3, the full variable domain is DTGVSQNPRHKITKRGQNVTFRCDPISEHNRLYWYRQTLGQGPEFLTYFQNEAQLEKSRLLSDRFSAERPKGSFSTLEIQRTEQGDSAMYLCASSQDPGPGYEQYFGPGTRLTVT.

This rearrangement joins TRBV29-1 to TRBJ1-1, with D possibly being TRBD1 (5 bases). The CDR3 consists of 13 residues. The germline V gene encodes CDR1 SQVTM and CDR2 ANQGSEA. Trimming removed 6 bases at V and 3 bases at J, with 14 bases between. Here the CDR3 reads CSVGPGRDTEAFF. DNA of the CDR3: TGCAGCGTAGGCCCGGGCAGGGACACTGAAGCTTTCTTT. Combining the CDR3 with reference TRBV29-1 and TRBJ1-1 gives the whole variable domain SAVISQKPSRDICQRGTSLTIQCQVDSQVTMMFWYRQQPGQSLTLIATANQGSEATYESGFVIDKFPISRPNLTFSTLTVSNMSPEDSSIYLCSVGPGRDTEAFFGQGTRLTVV.

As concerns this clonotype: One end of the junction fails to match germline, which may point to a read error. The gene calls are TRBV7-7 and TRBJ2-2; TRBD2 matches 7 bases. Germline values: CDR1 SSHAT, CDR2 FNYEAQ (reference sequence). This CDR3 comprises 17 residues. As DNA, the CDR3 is TGTGCTAGCAGCTTGCATGGGGCGGGAGAGAACACCGGGGAGCTGTTTTTT. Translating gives CASSLHGAGENTGELFF.

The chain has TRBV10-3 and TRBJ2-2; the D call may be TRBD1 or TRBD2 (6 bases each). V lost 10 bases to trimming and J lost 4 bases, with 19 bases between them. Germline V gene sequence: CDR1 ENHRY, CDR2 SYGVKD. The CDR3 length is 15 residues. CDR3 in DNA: TGTGCCACGACAACGGGGGCCAGAACCACCGGGGAGCTGTTTTTT. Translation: CATTTGARTTGELFF.